This T cell receptor (beta chain) was observed in a study of T cell changes during pregnancy in multiple sclerosis. Profiling relied on immunoSEQ multiplex PCR, and the TCRdb table lists in-frame clones only, not all of them. The sample holds about 120,000 clones; 90% to 95% are singletons and the top ten take around 6%. Germline V gene lookup returns CDR1 MNHEY and CDR2 SVGAGI. The V gene lost 6 bases and the J gene lost 0 bases, with 12 bases spanning the gap. The CDR3 has 15 amino acids. The chain combines TRBV6-5 with TRBJ1-5; perhaps TRBD1 as D (5 bases). The sequencing here drew on peripheral blood, taken before pregnancy. This sequence was found in a female donor with multiple sclerosis, enrolled in a pregnancy study. CDR3 in DNA: TGTGCCAGCAGGCTGACAGCAAATAGCAATCAGCCCCAGCATTTT. Encoded protein: CASRLTANSNQPQHF.